These T cell receptor beta chains were read from a single sample in a study of T cell responses to AZD1222 COVID-19 vaccine. Clones were sequenced by immunoSEQ multiplex PCR, and TCRdb holds only the in-frame ones, with some missing. This sample has 130,000 or so clones, with roughly 87% found just once. The material was peripheral blood, obtained 28 days after the second AZD1222 dose. The origin of the receptors is an adult who received the AZD1222 COVID-19 vaccine. Each CDR3 is given with its conserved first and last residue. The D gene is left open where the match is weak. The listing skips clone size in some rows; elsewhere it reads once, few, many or a size class.

j_call v_call d_call clone_size cdr3_aa cdr3_nt
TRBJ1-1 TRBV11-3 TRBD1 . CASSTGQGRDTEAFF TGTGCCAGCAGCACGGGACAGGGAAGGGACACTGAAGCTTTCTTT
TRBJ1-5 TRBV6-2/TRBV6-3 TRBD1 . CASSQGTGLEPQHF TGTGCCAGCAGCCAAGGGACAGGTCTTGAGCCCCAGCATTTT
TRBJ2-7 TRBV3-1/TRBV3-2 TRBD2 . CASSPASGSNEQYF TGTGCCAGCAGCCCTGCTAGCGGGAGTAACGAGCAGTACTTC
TRBJ1-3 TRBV20-1 . . CSAKLGNTIYF TGCAGTGCTAAACTTGGAAACACCATATATTTT
TRBJ2-5 TRBV5-1 . . CASSLARSVQETQYF TGCGCCAGCAGCTTGGCCCGGTCGGTCCAAGAGACCCAGTACTTC
TRBJ1-2 TRBV6-2/TRBV6-3 . . CASSYSPGINYGYTF TGTGCCAGCAGTTACTCGCCAGGGATAAACTATGGCTACACCTTC
TRBJ1-2 TRBV21-1 . . CASNCTGALPYGYTF TGTGCCAGCAACTGTACAGGGGCCCTGCCTTATGGCTACACCTTC
TRBJ1-4 TRBV7-2 . once CASRRQSTNEKLFF TGTGCCAGCAGAAGACAGTCAACTAATGAAAAACTGTTTTTT
TRBJ2-2 TRBV27 TRBD1 . CASTRTGATGELFF TGTGCCAGCACCCGGACAGGGGCCACCGGGGAGCTGTTTTTT
TRBJ2-1 TRBV9 . . CASSVAPGVEQFF TGTGCCAGCAGCGTAGCTCCGGGAGTGGAGCAGTTCTTC